This T cell receptor (beta chain) emerged from a study of T cell responses to AZD1222 COVID-19 vaccine (dated by TCRdb to about 2021). For the study in its entirety: TCR sequencing was performed for more than 230 trial participants, of whom 200 to 220 were given two doses of AZD1222 and about 25 were given two doses of MenACWY control vaccine. Trial participants were enrolled by age into 18-55, 56-69 and 70-plus year subgroups, with about 150, 28 and 57 TCR-sequenced participants respectively. What the study reported, not specific to this receptor: After two AZD1222 doses, both the breadth and the depth of spike-specific TCRs were significantly higher than at day 0 and than in MenACWY recipients. Conclusions about previously exposed vaccinees are limited because only five or six AZD1222 recipients were SARS-CoV-2 seropositive at baseline. Participants were mostly white British, with more females than males. The authors suggested clonal diversity may have been underestimated. Reportedly, close to half of the unique spike-specific TCRs recognized epitopes lying outside the regions that are mutated in the B.1.351 and B.1.1.7 variants. Vaccine-associated CD4 TCRs spanned the whole spike protein, with dominant responses in regions 160-218 and 743-854. The 56-69-year group was small, and its depth increase did not reach significance, likely because of low power. Because no samples from the day 14 peak response were available, repertoires could be characterized only after the peak T cell response.

Note on this clone: No antigen is known for it. Base qualities were left out, and no much larger clone turns up one base away.

The CDR3 regions of human TCRbeta chains were subjected to immunosequencing. As for the authors' bioinformatics: Repertoire TCRs were checked for matches against a reference library of SARS-CoV-2-specific TCRs that had been generated using the MIRA antigen-specificity platform. Breadth was defined as the fraction of unique TCRs that were SARS-CoV-2-associated. Depth was defined as the fraction of total T cells that were SARS-CoV-2-associated. Using the MIRA data, each spike-specific TCR was mapped to the spike region that the TCR reacts to and placed in a CD4 or CD8 class. Log10-transformed breadth and depth values were compared by one-way ANOVA with Sidak's multiple comparisons tests. TCRdb took this table from immuneACCESS and kept in-frame rearrangements with V and J called. Such tables lack part of the clones; where checked against another copy, unresolved V genes explain under half of the gap, and the rest is unexplained. V, J and clone size are those of that table, while D and trimming were read from the DNA. Across this sample there are some 110,000 clones, with 89% seen only once. Jointly, the top ten make up roughly 45% of the sample.

The CDR3 contains 15 residues, cysteine and phenylalanine counted. Only the CDR3 portion is preserved as DNA: 45 bases, with reading frame beginning at the first base. Deletion took 5 bases off V and 2 bases off J, with a span of 15 bases between the germline ends. Based on the germline V gene, the CDR1 and CDR2 sequences are SGHVS and FQNEAQ. The time point label on this specimen signifies: about 28 days (+/-7) after the second vaccine dose. Because spike-specific TCR depth and breadth did not differ between the two schedules, AZD1222 recipients who got a second dose at roughly 4 weeks were pooled with those who got a second dose at roughly 12 weeks. Vaccinee samples came from UK trials COV001 and COV002, including a single-blind randomized controlled phase 2/3 trial of AZD1222 (ChAdOx1 nCoV-19) in healthy adults. For TCRbeta chain sequencing, PBMC samples from trial participants were taken at day 0 and at day 28 after the second dose.

Sequencing was performed on peripheral blood, taken 28 days after the second AZD1222 dose. The TCR comes from an adult who received the AZD1222 COVID-19 vaccine. The V gene is TRBV7-8 and the J gene is TRBJ1-1; there is no confident call for the D gene. CDR3 region: CASSVSQTPNTEAFF. The DNA sequence follows: TGTGCCAGCAGCGTTTCCCAGACTCCTAACACTGAAGCTTTCTTT.